This T cell receptor beta chain was found in a study of cytomegalovirus exposure and HLA in healthy donors. General study results and limits: In a later analysis, a missense DCLRE1C variant was linked to TCR beta V- and J-gene trimming. There were some V segments, including TRBV6-2 and TRBV6-3, excluded as indistinguishable. What a later analysis showed was that several of the most significant clusters appeared linked to common viral pathogens.

60 Vbeta and 13 Jbeta primers were used in PCR. Libraries were prepared by immunoSEQ multiplex PCR; TCRdb keeps only in-frame clonotypes and omits some of them. The sample holds tens of thousands of clones; about three quarters are singletons and the top ten take approximately 5.7%. Germline V gene sequence: CDR1 MNHEY, CDR2 SMNVEV (reference sequence). The V gene lost 0 bases and the J gene lost 0 bases, with 23 bases spanning the gap. The CDR3 runs to 20 residues. Worth noting for this clone: The antigen is undetermined.

Sequenced input: PBMCs. The chain employs TRBV27 and TRBJ1-1; D perhaps matches TRBD1 (5 bases). The TCR comes from a female donor in good health and CMV-seronegative. CDR3 amino acids: CASSLSWAQGRVNMNTEAFF. The CDR3 DNA sequence: TGTGCCAGCAGTTTATCTTGGGCTCAGGGCAGGGTGAACATGAACACTGAAGCTTTCTTT.